Below, 10 T cell receptor beta chains from the same sample are listed, as sequenced in a study of shared clonotypes between healthy human individuals. TCRdb's copy holds only in-frame clones and misses some; the assay was immunoSEQ multiplex PCR. This sample yields under 1,100,000 clones, of which approximately 80% are seen a single time; 0.5% to 0.65% belongs to the top ten. The sample consisted of memory CD4+ T cells from PBMCs. Subset of the sample: CD45RA-negative fraction. These receptors came from a man aged 18-30 years in good health. Some clones in this sample may be carry-over from other donors' samples.

The V and J genes are TRBV10-2 and TRBJ2-7, with D possibly called TRBD1 or TRBD2 (5 bases each). CDR1 WSHSY and CDR2 SAAADI come from the germline V gene. The CDR3 consists of 14 residues. V was pared by 0 bases and J by 2 bases, with 8 bases between. In DNA form, the CDR3 reads TGCGCCAGCAGTGAGTCTGGGGGAACCTACGAGCAGTACTTC. Amino acid sequence: CASSESGGTYEQYF.

The chain links TRBV7-2 to TRBJ2-7, with 11 bases identical to TRBD1. The V gene's germline CDR1 is SGHTA and CDR2 FQGNSA. V lost 5 bases, J lost 4 bases, and 7 bases stayed unmatched. The CDR3 length is 15 residues. CDR3 nucleotides: TGTGCCAGCAGCCCAAGGACAGGGGGCAGATACGAGCAGTACTTC. Amino acids: CASSPRTGGRYEQYF.

Comments on this clone: Other DNA sequences in the sample encode the same CDR3. The rearrangement joins TRBV4-3 to TRBJ2-3; D call uncertain. This CDR3 region has 13 residues. V lost 1 base and J 4 bases, leaving 6 bases between the germline ends. Per the germline V gene, CDR1 is LGHNA and CDR2 is YSLEER. DNA for the CDR3: TGCGCCAGCAGCCAAGTTGGGGCAGATACGCAGTATTTT. It translates to CASSQVGADTQYF.

The rearrangement joins TRBV5-4 to TRBJ2-1; 10 bases line up with TRBD2. Germline CDR1 reads SGHNT; CDR2 reads YYREEE (reference sequence). The CDR3 sequence is 15 residues long. The V segment lost 3 bases and the J segment 4 bases; nucleotides outside the gene matches: 4. CDR3 region: CASSSPLAGYNEQFF. CDR3 DNA: TGTGCCAGCAGCTCCCCACTAGCGGGGTACAATGAGCAGTTCTTC.

V is TRBV6-1 and J is TRBJ1-1, with 7 positions matching TRBD1. The length of the CDR3 is 15 residues. Unmatched junction bases numbered 12, after V lost 4 bases and J lost 7 bases. Looked up from germline, CDR1 is MNHNS and CDR2 is SASEGT. CDR3 sequence reads: CASSGQGGHHLEAFF. CDR3 nucleotides: TGTGCCAGCAGTGGACAGGGTGGCCACCACCTTGAAGCTTTCTTT.

This clone showed up just once. The chain recombines TRBV28 with TRBJ2-3; either TRBD1 or TRBD2 may supply D (6 bases each). V lost 3 bases to trimming and J lost 0 bases, with 16 bases between them. CDR1 and CDR2 (germline): MDHEN, SYDVKM. The CDR3 loop spans 17 amino acids. The DNA for the CDR3 is TGTGCCAGCAGTTTGGGGGGCGTGGGCCTAAGCACAGATACGCAGTATTTT. This sequence encodes CASSLGGVGLSTDTQYF.

This sequence joins TRBV5-1 and TRBJ2-2, with D possibly called TRBD1 or TRBD2 (6 bases each). Germline values: CDR1 SGHRS, CDR2 YFSETQ. This CDR3 contains 15 residues. V was trimmed by 3 bases and J by 2 bases, leaving 11 bases between them. CDR3 nucleotide sequence: TGCGCCAGCAGCTGGGGGGCGAGTAACACCGGGGAGCTGTTTTTT. Translation: CASSWGASNTGELFF. Drawing the rest from reference TRBV5-1 and TRBJ2-2, the complete variable domain is KAGVTQTPRYLIKTRGQQVTLSCSPISGHRSVSWYQQTPGQGLQFLFEYFSETQRNKGNFPGRFSGRQFSNSRSEMNVSTLELGDSALYLCASSWGASNTGELFFGEGSRLTVL.

The chain uses TRBV19 and TRBJ1-1, with unresolved D. Germline lookup yields CDR1 LNHDA and CDR2 SQIVND (reference sequence). V was clipped by 6 bases and J by 1 base, with 9 bases between them. CDR3 length: 13 amino acids. This CDR3 is CASSPVGNTEAFF. The DNA of the CDR3 is TGTGCCAGTAGCCCCGTGGGGAACACTGAAGCTTTCTTT.

The chain links TRBV7-2 to TRBJ2-2; a weak D match, TRBD2 (6 bases). The V end lost 5 bases, the J end lost 3 bases, and 13 bases lay between the germline ends. CDR1 SGHTA and CDR2 FQGNSA come from the germline V gene. The CDR3 runs 15 residues. CDR3 sequence: CASSKRDLHTGELFF. The CDR3 bases are TGTGCCAGCAGCAAACGGGACTTACACACCGGGGAGCTGTTTTTT. Full variable domain (rest looked up from reference TRBV7-2 and TRBJ2-2): GAGVSQSPSNKVTEKGKDVELRCDPISGHTALYWYRQSLGQGLEFLIYFQGNSAPDKSGLPSDRFSAERTGGSVSTLTIQRTQQEDSAVYLCASSKRDLHTGELFFGEGSRLTVL.

The rearrangement uses TRBV5-1 and TRBJ2-1; TRBD2 matches 11 bases. This CDR3 is built from 15 residues. Germline lookup yields CDR1 SGHRS and CDR2 YFSETQ. With 4 bases clipped from V and 12 bases from J, the junction kept 12 bases outside the gene matches. CDR3 bases: TGCGCCAGCAGCAGTACTAGCGGGAGCATCGAGTGGCAGTTCTTC. It is translated as CASSSTSGSIEWQFF.